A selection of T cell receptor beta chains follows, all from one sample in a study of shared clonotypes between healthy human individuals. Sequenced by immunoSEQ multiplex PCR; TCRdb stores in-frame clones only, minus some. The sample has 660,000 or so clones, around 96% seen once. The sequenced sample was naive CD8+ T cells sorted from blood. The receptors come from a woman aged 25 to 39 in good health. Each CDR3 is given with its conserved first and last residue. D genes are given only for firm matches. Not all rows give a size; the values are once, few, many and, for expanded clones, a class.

CASSLWGSGAYNEQFF TGTGCCAGCAGTTTATGGGGTAGCGGGGCCTACAATGAGCAGTTCTTC TRBV27 NA TRBD2 TRBJ2-1
CASSPDRAGNTIYF TGTGCCAGCAGCCCCGACAGGGCTGGAAACACCATATATTTT TRBV9 NA TRBD1 TRBJ1-3
CASSLSFGGTKSYEQYF TGTGCCAGCAGTTTATCGTTTGGAGGGACAAAGTCCTACGAGCAGTACTTC TRBV27 NA NA TRBJ2-7
CAASGGAGPSYEQYF TGTGCCGCCTCCGGGGGAGCGGGACCATCCTACGAGCAGTACTTC TRBV2 NA TRBD2 TRBJ2-7
CASRRQGAWANVLTF TGTGCCAGCAGGAGACAGGGGGCCTGGGCCAACGTCCTGACTTTC TRBV6-5 NA TRBD1 TRBJ2-6
CASSELAGGQDTQYF TGCGCCAGCAGTGAGCTAGCGGGAGGGCAAGATACGCAGTATTTT TRBV10-2 NA TRBD2 TRBJ2-3
CASSMVGLWNQPQHF TGTGCCAGTAGTATGGTAGGGTTATGGAATCAGCCCCAGCATTTT TRBV19 NA NA TRBJ1-5
CAISESQGGTDTQYF TGTGCCATCAGTGAGTCCCAGGGTGGCACAGATACGCAGTATTTT TRBV10-3 NA NA TRBJ2-3
CASSTPGLVWHEQFF TGTGCCAGTAGTACACCGGGACTAGTCTGGCATGAGCAGTTCTTC TRBV19 NA TRBD2 TRBJ2-1
CASTRAPARYNEQFF TGTGCCAGCACTAGGGCCCCCGCTCGCTACAATGAGCAGTTCTTC TRBV27 NA NA TRBJ2-1
CASSLGGPNLAQHF TGTGCCAGCAGTTTGGGGGGACCGAATTTGGCCCAGCATTTT TRBV27 NA NA TRBJ1-5
CSVVGTASTDTQYF TGCAGCGTTGTAGGCACGGCTAGCACAGATACGCAGTATTTT TRBV29-1 NA NA TRBJ2-3
CASSLAQGRVGEQFF TGCGCCAGCAGCTTGGCGCAGGGTAGAGTTGGTGAGCAGTTCTTC TRBV5-1 NA NA TRBJ2-1
CASSLGGGDSYEQYF TGTGCCAGCAGCTTAGGCGGGGGGGACTCCTACGAGCAGTACTTC TRBV11-2 NA TRBD2 TRBJ2-7
CASSSNSFTSYNEQFF TGCGCCAGCAGCTCCAATAGCTTTACAAGCTACAATGAGCAGTTCTTC TRBV5-1 NA NA TRBJ2-1
CASSLRTGEWDYGYTF TGCGCCAGCAGCCTTCGGACGGGCGAATGGGACTATGGCTACACCTTC TRBV4-1 NA NA TRBJ1-2
CASTHRGREFHEQYF TGTGCCAGCACTCACAGGGGACGGGAATTCCACGAGCAGTACTTC TRBV28 NA TRBD1 TRBJ2-7
CASSPTQRHYGYTF TGCGCCAGCAGCCCTACCCAGCGCCACTATGGCTACACCTTC TRBV10-2 NA NA TRBJ1-2
CASSPLERATDTQYF TGTGCCAGCAGTCCCCTTGAACGGGCCACAGATACGCAGTATTTT TRBV27 NA NA TRBJ2-3
CASSSLRPNFEGTEAFF TGTGCCAGCAGCTCCTTACGACCAAATTTCGAGGGGACTGAAGCTTTCTTT TRBV7-6 NA NA TRBJ1-1
CASTGLANTGELFF TGTGCCAGTACGGGACTAGCGAACACTGGGGAGCTGTTTTTT TRBV2 NA TRBD2 TRBJ2-2
CASSLEASYEQYF TGTGCCAGCAGCTTAGAGGCAAGCTACGAGCAGTACTTC TRBV11-2 NA NA TRBJ2-7
CASRDGDHVFGTDTQYF TGTGCCTCACGGGACGGCGATCACGTCTTTGGCACAGATACGCAGTATTTT TRBV10-3 NA NA TRBJ2-3
CASEGIGNQPQHF TGTGCCAGTGAAGGGATCGGCAATCAGCCCCAGCATTTT TRBV19 NA NA TRBJ1-5
CASSVGGTPREKLFF TGTGCCAGCAGCGTAGGTGGGACCCCTCGTGAAAAACTGTTTTTT TRBV9 few NA TRBJ1-4
CASSFMGTSGRNEQFF TGTGCCAGCAGCTTTATGGGGACTAGCGGGAGGAATGAGCAGTTCTTC TRBV7-9 NA TRBD2 TRBJ2-1
CASSQDEGGRGEQFF TGCGCCAGCAGCCAAGATGAAGGCGGGAGGGGCGAGCAGTTCTTC TRBV4-1 NA TRBD2 TRBJ2-1
CASSKVSVGPQGENGSNQPQHF TGTGCCAGCAGCAAAGTCTCAGTGGGACCCCAAGGGGAAAATGGGAGCAATCAGCCCCAGCATTTT TRBV21-1 NA NA TRBJ1-5
CASSSGTGKSF TGTGCCAGCAGTTCTGGGACAGGGAAGAGCTTC TRBV28 NA TRBD1 TRBJ2-7
CASSLSTGAGYNEQFF TGTGCCAGCAGTTTATCTACAGGGGCAGGCTACAATGAGCAGTTCTTC TRBV27 NA TRBD1 TRBJ2-1
CASSILGGATNEKLFF TGTGCCAGTAGTATATTGGGTGGGGCCACTAATGAAAAACTGTTTTTT TRBV19 NA NA TRBJ1-4
CASSELRDRRF TGTGCCAGCAGTGAGCTGAGAGACAGGCGATTT TRBV2 NA NA TRBJ1-4
CASSPTAVGLATDEQFF TGTGCCAGCTCACCAACAGCTGTGGGACTAGCAACCGATGAGCAGTTCTTC TRBV18 NA TRBD2 TRBJ2-1
CASSYSIITEAFF TGTGCCAGCAGTTACTCGATCATCACTGAAGCTTTCTTT TRBV6-5 NA NA TRBJ1-1
CASSLSGRGYEQYF TGTGCCAGCAGTTTAAGCGGGAGGGGGTACGAGCAGTACTTC TRBV28 NA TRBD2 TRBJ2-7
CASSLRGAGTEAFF TGTGCCAGCAGTTTGAGGGGGGCAGGAACTGAAGCTTTCTTT TRBV27 NA NA TRBJ1-1
CASSRSTDRGMNTEAFF TGTGCCAGCAGCCGGAGCACTGACAGGGGTATGAACACTGAAGCTTTCTTT TRBV5-6 NA TRBD1 TRBJ1-1
CASSSLMEGELFF TGTGCCAGCAGCTCCTTAATGGAAGGGGAGCTGTTTTTT TRBV7-8 NA NA TRBJ2-2
CASSQDQGRSNYGYTF TGCGCCAGCAGCCAAGATCAGGGACGGTCTAACTATGGCTACACCTTC TRBV4-1 NA NA TRBJ1-2
CASSLRRVNTEAFF TGCGCCAGCAGCTTGCGACGGGTGAACACTGAAGCTTTCTTT TRBV5-1 NA NA TRBJ1-1
CASSHFSGLAKNIQYF TGCGCCAGCAGCCATTTCTCGGGATTAGCCAAAAACATTCAGTACTTC TRBV4-1 NA NA TRBJ2-4
CASSPVGLAGLSSYNEQFF TGTGCCAGCAGCCCCGTCGGGCTAGCGGGGTTGAGCTCCTACAATGAGCAGTTCTTC TRBV9 NA TRBD2 TRBJ2-1
CAWRRRTSGRAGELFF TGTGCCTGGAGGCGCCGGACTAGCGGGAGGGCAGGGGAGCTGTTTTTT TRBV30 NA TRBD2 TRBJ2-2
CASSLRGSDEKLFF TGCGCCAGCAGCTTGCGGGGGTCGGATGAAAAACTGTTTTTT TRBV5-1 NA NA TRBJ1-4
CASSFSPDTQYF TGTGCCAGCAGCTTTAGCCCCGATACGCAGTATTTT TRBV27 NA NA TRBJ2-3
CASRPGTGGHYEQYF TGTGCCAGCAGACCCGGGACAGGGGGTCATTACGAGCAGTACTTC TRBV2 NA TRBD1 TRBJ2-7
CSMRTGLYEQYF TGCAGCATGAGGACAGGGCTCTACGAGCAGTACTTC TRBV29-1 NA TRBD1 TRBJ2-7
CASSLPGQGKETQYF TGTGCCAGCAGTTTACCGGGACAGGGAAAAGAGACCCAGTACTTC TRBV28 NA TRBD1 TRBJ2-5
CATAGAPGNTIYF TGTGCCACCGCGGGGGCCCCTGGAAACACCATATATTTT TRBV28 NA NA TRBJ1-3
CASSLETSSYNEQFF TGTGCCAGCAGTTTGGAGACGAGCTCCTACAATGAGCAGTTCTTC TRBV28 NA NA TRBJ2-1
CASSSSRSYEQYF TGTGCCAGCAGCTCTAGTCGGAGCTACGAGCAGTACTTC TRBV7-9 NA NA TRBJ2-7
CASSRDNPYEQYF TGTGCCAGCAGTCGGGACAACCCCTACGAGCAGTACTTC TRBV7-8 NA NA TRBJ2-7
CASSQTGVGANVLTF TGTGCCAGCAGCCAAACAGGGGTTGGGGCCAACGTCCTGACTTTC TRBV5-4 NA TRBD1 TRBJ2-6
CASSISPVGPGYTF TGTGCCAGTAGTATATCCCCTGTCGGGCCCGGCTACACCTTC TRBV19 NA NA TRBJ1-2
CATTPTKRSRLYGYTF TGTGCCACCACTCCCACGAAGAGGAGCAGACTCTATGGCTACACCTTC TRBV10-3 few NA TRBJ1-2
CAISESGNRNTIYF TGTGCCATCAGTGAGTCGGGGAATCGAAACACCATATATTTT TRBV10-3 NA NA TRBJ1-3
CASSHRGGYEQYF TGCGCCAGCAGCCACAGGGGAGGTTACGAGCAGTACTTC TRBV4-1 NA NA TRBJ2-7
CASSLGQGGIQETQYF TGTGCCAGCAGCTTGGGACAGGGCGGTATACAAGAGACCCAGTACTTC TRBV5-5 NA TRBD1 TRBJ2-5